The next 27 T cell receptor beta chains were all read from a single sample in a study of identical twins. TCRdb processed the 5' RACE reads anew with MiXCR; each CDR3 protein has one entry. The table shows 700,000 or so distinct CDR3 sequences, with approximately 22% occurring only once. Another study also made use of these data, one on T cells expressing NK-cell markers.

The sample comprised PBMCs. These receptors came from a woman under 30 in good health.

The chain employs TRBV6-2 or TRBV6-3 and TRBJ2-3, with a weak D call TRBD2 (6 bases). CDR3 length: 13 amino acids. Germline assignment: CDR1 MNHEY and CDR2 SVGEGT. Trimming removed 7 bases at V and 6 bases at J, with 14 bases between. The CDR3 coding sequence is TGTGCCAGCACTCGGGACTTCGCGGATACGCAGTATTTT. Translation gives CASTRDFADTQYF.

This chain uses TRBV5-1 with TRBJ2-5; no definite D call. Germline values: CDR1 SGHRS, CDR2 YFSETQ. The CDR3 has 15 amino acids. V was trimmed by 0 bases and J by 3 bases, leaving 12 bases between them. CDR3 residues: CASSLGSSLEETQYF. In nucleotides, the CDR3 is TGCGCCAGCAGCTTGGGTTCCTCCTTAGAAGAGACCCAGTACTTC.

The chain carries TRBV6-2 or TRBV6-3 and TRBJ2-6; the match to TRBD1 covers 7 bases. The trim removed 5 bases at V and 4 bases at J, leaving 14 bases unmatched. The CDR3 runs to 18 residues. CDR1 MNHEY and CDR2 SVGEGT come from the germline V gene. CDR3 amino acids: CASSRMGQRFIGANVLTF. CDR3 sequence (DNA): TGTGCCAGCAGTCGCATGGGACAGCGATTCATAGGGGCCAACGTCCTGACTTTC.

The chain has TRBV28 and TRBJ2-7; D is unclear. The CDR3 spans 13 residues. V shed 8 bases and J shed 3 bases, with 14 bases lying between them. Germline CDR1 reads MDHEN; CDR2 reads SYDVKM. CDR3 nucleotide sequence: TGTGCCAGCTTACAGAGGTCCCGCTACGAGCAGTACTTC. As protein: CASLQRSRYEQYF. Based on the CDR3 plus reference TRBV28 and TRBJ2-7, the full variable domain is DVKVTQSSRYLVKRTGEKVFLECVQDMDHENMFWYRQDPGLGLRLIYFSYDVKMKEKGDIPEGYSVSREKKERFSLILESASTNQTSMYLCASLQRSRYEQYFGPGTRLTVT.

In this sample, this clonotype turned up a few times. This chain uses TRBV18 with TRBJ2-1; 8 nucleotides match TRBD1. Losses at the gene ends were 8 bases for V and 0 bases for J; bases not matched to a gene: 9. Per the germline V gene, CDR1 is KGHSH and CDR2 is LQKENI. CDR3 length: 16 residues. The CDR3: CASNRGAESSYNEQFF. DNA for the CDR3: TGTGCCAGCAACAGGGGGGCCGAAAGCTCCTACAATGAGCAGTTCTTC.

This chain uses TRBV5-5 with TRBJ2-3; D gene uncertain. The CDR3 is 15 amino acids. The V end was cut by 2 bases, the J end by 3 bases, with 13 bases between. Germline V CDR1 and CDR2: SGHKS, YYEKEE (reference sequence). CDR3 amino acids: CASSFGSLGTDTQYF. The CDR3 nucleotides read TGTGCCAGCAGCTTCGGGTCCCTTGGAACAGATACGCAGTATTTT.

Concerning this clonotype itself: Since a much larger clone is just one base distant, this may be a read error. The rearrangement uses TRBV5-1 and TRBJ2-2; 7 bases line up with TRBD1. Germline CDR1 SGHRS, CDR2 YFSETQ. Trimming cost V 3 bases and J 1 base; bases outside gene matches: 3. This CDR3 contains 15 residues. The CDR3 DNA sequence: TGCGCCAGCAGCTCGGGACAGTTGAACACCGGGGAGCTGTTTTTT. Its translation is CASSSGQLNTGELFF.

V gene TRBV5-1 combines with J gene TRBJ1-5; D gene unclear. This CDR3 is 14 amino acids long. Germline V gives CDR1 SGHRS, CDR2 YFSETQ. V lost 0 bases to trimming and J lost 3 bases, with 7 bases between them. This CDR3 is CASSLGEFNQPQHF. CDR3 bases: TGCGCCAGCAGCTTGGGGGAGTTCAATCAGCCCCAGCATTTT.

This clonotype was seen many times. The chain employs TRBV10-3 and TRBJ2-5; TRBD2 matches 12 bases. With 7 bases clipped from V and 5 bases from J, the junction kept 8 bases outside the gene matches. Germline CDR1 and CDR2: ENHRY and SYGVKD. CDR3 length: 15 amino acids. The CDR3 DNA reads TGTGCCATCAAGCCTAGCGGGAGGGCCGGGGAGACCCAGTACTTC. The encoded protein is CAIKPSGRAGETQYF.

The chain has TRBV12-3 or TRBV12-4 and TRBJ2-1, with D unresolved. This CDR3 is built from 12 residues. V shed 3 bases and J shed 8 bases, with 8 bases lying between them. Here the CDR3 DNA reads TGTGCCAGCAGTTTTCGGACCGATGAGCAGTTCTTC. This gives the protein CASSFRTDEQFF.

This CDR3 reads CASRDRANKETQYF. The CDR3, as DNA: TGTGCCAGTAGAGACCGGGCTAATAAGGAGACCCAGTACTTC. This chain joins TRBV27 and TRBJ2-5; D is undetermined. Looked up from germline, CDR1 is MNHEY and CDR2 is SMNVEV (reference sequence). The CDR3 runs 14 residues. Trimming left V 9 bases short and J 5 bases short, with 19 bases between.

The V gene is TRBV18, the J gene TRBJ2-7; 9 positions match TRBD1. The V gene's germline CDR1 is KGHSH and CDR2 LQKENI. With V trimmed by 4 bases and J by 2 bases, 6 bases remained unmatched. The CDR3 runs to 15 residues. CDR3 sequence reads: CASSQTRDRAYEQYF. The CDR3 bases are TGTGCCAGCTCACAGACACGGGACAGGGCCTACGAGCAGTACTTC.

The chain is built from TRBV5-6 and TRBJ2-7; TRBD1 might be the D (6 bases). Germline values: CDR1 SGHDT, CDR2 YYEEEE. CDR3 length equals 14 residues. V shed 7 bases and J shed 7 bases, with 21 bases lying between them. CDR3 nucleotides: TGTGCCAGCTGGCCTACAGGGCTCGCGTGGGAGCAGTACTTC. This gives the protein CASWPTGLAWEQYF.

This chain links TRBV10-3 with TRBJ1-6; D is possibly TRBD1 (5 bases). V lost 6 bases and J 2 bases, leaving 5 bases between the germline ends. Germline CDR1 reads ENHRY; CDR2 reads SYGVKD. This CDR3 is built from 13 residues. The DNA for the CDR3 is TGTGCCATCAGGGACACCTATAATTCACCCCTCCACTTT. Translation: CAIRDTYNSPLHF.

This clonotype came up a few times. This sequence joins TRBV6-1 and TRBJ2-7; the D gene could be TRBD1 or TRBD2 (5 bases each). CDR3 length: 15 amino acids. The germline V and J ends were trimmed by 6 bases and 2 bases, with 17 bases remaining between them. Germline V gene lookup returns CDR1 MNHNS and CDR2 SASEGT. For the CDR3, the DNA is TGTGCCAGCAGACCCATCCGGGACCAAGCCTACGAGCAGTACTTC. It specifies CASRPIRDQAYEQYF.

This chain connects TRBV9 to TRBJ2-1, with 7 nucleotides matching TRBD2. The CDR3 loop spans 15 amino acids. Germline V gene lookup returns CDR1 SGDLS and CDR2 YYNGEE. With 0 bases clipped from V and 4 bases from J, the junction kept 4 bases outside the gene matches. The CDR3 sequence: CASSVGAGVYNEQFF. For the CDR3, the DNA is TGTGCCAGCAGCGTAGGGGCGGGAGTTTACAATGAGCAGTTCTTC.

The V gene is TRBV18, the J gene TRBJ2-6; no clear D gene. Trimming removed 1 base from V and 0 bases from J, with 7 bases in between. The CDR3 sequence is 16 residues long. Germline V gives CDR1 KGHSH, CDR2 LQKENI. CDR3 loop: CASSPQKSSGANVLTF. In nucleotides, the CDR3 is TGTGCCAGCTCACCACAGAAGAGCTCTGGGGCCAACGTCCTGACTTTC.

This clonotype has ten or more counts. This chain connects TRBV7-9 to TRBJ2-7; D unresolved. The CDR3 is 12 residues long. Germline V gene lookup returns CDR1 SEHNR and CDR2 FQNEAQ (reference sequence). Trimming cost V 5 bases and J 7 bases, with 12 bases left between them. CDR3 nucleotides: TGTGCCAGCAGCAATGGGGTGAGGGAGCAGTACTTC. This encodes CASSNGVREQYF.

The J gene is TRBJ2-1, the V gene TRBV6-5; 11 bases are shared with TRBD1. V lost 2 bases, J lost 6 bases, and 6 bases stayed unmatched. Germline-derived CDR1 and CDR2 are MNHEY and SVGAGI. CDR3 length: 16 amino acids. The CDR3 spells CASSYPRGQGGNEQFF. As DNA, the CDR3 is TGTGCCAGCAGTTACCCAAGGGGACAGGGGGGCAATGAGCAGTTCTTC.

There are a few counts of this clonotype. The chain is built from TRBV7-2 and TRBJ2-5; the D is unclear. Germline CDR1 and CDR2: SGHTA and FQGNSA. The CDR3 extends over 11 amino acids. The V and J ends lost 1 base and 7 bases respectively, with 4 bases between them. CDR3 in DNA: TGTGCCAGCAGCTTAGGTGTGACCCAGTACTTC. It encodes CASSLGVTQYF.

V gene TRBV15 combines with J gene TRBJ2-1, with D hard to call. Trimming removed 5 bases at V and 3 bases at J, with 11 bases between. The CDR3 loop spans 14 amino acids. Per the germline V gene, CDR1 is LNHNV and CDR2 is YYDKDF (reference sequence). The CDR3 DNA sequence: TGTGCCACCAGCGGATACAGAGACTACAATGAGCAGTTCTTC. This codes for CATSGYRDYNEQFF.

This chain uses TRBV27 with TRBJ2-1; TRBD1 matches 8 bases. The V gene's germline CDR1 is MNHEY and CDR2 SMNVEV (reference sequence). After removal of 8 bases from V and 10 bases from J, the junction contained 16 bases not matched to a gene. The CDR3 length is 15 residues. Here the CDR3 reads CASSRRQGALEEQFF. DNA of the CDR3: TGTGCCAGCTCTCGCAGGCAGGGGGCTCTAGAGGAGCAGTTCTTC.

This clonotype showed up many times. J is TRBJ2-1 and V is TRBV6-5, with 10 bases matching TRBD2. This CDR3 spans 15 amino acids. The J segment lost 9 bases and the V segment lost 2 bases, leaving 7 bases of the junction unmatched. The V gene's germline CDR1 is MNHEY and CDR2 SVGAGI. The CDR3 region is CASSYSPSGGREQFF. Written as DNA, the CDR3 is TGTGCCAGCAGTTACAGTCCTAGCGGGGGACGTGAGCAGTTCTTC.

This clonotype was recorded many times. This chain joins TRBV18 and TRBJ2-3; TRBD2 matches 9 bases. The CDR3 has 14 residues. The V gene's germline CDR1 is KGHSH and CDR2 LQKENI. The V segment lost 4 bases and the J segment 5 bases; nucleotides outside the gene matches: 4. This CDR3 is CASSRIAGEDTQYF. The CDR3 nucleotides read TGTGCCAGCTCACGAATAGCGGGGGAAGATACGCAGTATTTT.

This clonotype was seen more than once but under ten times. This sequence joins TRBV29-1 and TRBJ2-5, with 7 bases that match TRBD1. The length of the CDR3 is 14 residues. The junction had 11 bases not matched to a gene; V was cut back by 8 bases and J by 2 bases. CDR1 and CDR2 from the germline V gene are SQVTM and ANQGSEA. CDR3 region: CSITGVVIQETQYF. The CDR3 bases are TGCAGCATCACAGGGGTCGTGATTCAAGAGACCCAGTACTTC.

This clonotype was found many times. The V and J genes are TRBV29-1 and TRBJ2-7; TRBD1 or TRBD2 may be the D gene (5 bases each). Germline assignment: CDR1 SQVTM and CDR2 ANQGSEA. With 5 bases removed from V and 5 bases from J, the gap between germline ends came to 10 bases. The CDR3 covers 11 residues. CDR3 amino acids: CSVLRGDEQYF. The DNA for the CDR3 is TGCAGCGTTCTGAGGGGCGACGAGCAGTACTTC.

Many counts were recorded for this clonotype. DNA for the CDR3: TGCAGTATAGGGGGGAGGGTCGCAGATACGCAGTATTTT. It codes for CSIGGRVADTQYF. The V and J genes are TRBV20-1 and TRBJ2-3; TRBD2 might be the D (7 bases). The V end lost 8 bases, the J end lost 4 bases, and 16 bases lay between the germline ends. Germline CDR1 is DFQATT and CDR2 is SNEGSKA (reference sequence). The CDR3 extends over 13 amino acids.